The source of this T cell receptor beta chain is a study of T-cell reconstitution after alpha-beta-depleted transplantation in children. This CDR3 has 11 residues. V lost 3 bases, J lost 7 bases, and 3 bases lay in between. Germline-derived CDR1 and CDR2 are MNHEY and SMNVEV (reference sequence). Study-wide results and caveats: Reportedly, alpha-beta T cells present about two months post-transplant originated from several hundred expanded clones of graft origin. Certain patients had high TCRbeta diversity at day 60, and it came from recipient T cells and thymic progenitors that survived.

This clonotype occurred many times. What it recognizes is unknown. Preparation of the TCRbeta library used unique molecular identifiers. TCRdb redid the calling of the PCR reads with MiXCR, one entry per CDR3 protein. This table has about 97,000 distinct CDR3 sequences, roughly 7.1% appearing once. The sample was PBMCs, taken before TCRalphabeta/CD19-depleted stem cell transplant. The J gene is TRBJ1-4, the V gene TRBV27; no clear D gene. This clonotype was obtained from a boy between 2 and 15 years old with acute lymphoblastic leukemia, due to receive a stem cell transplant. For the CDR3, the DNA is TGTGCCAGCAGTTTCGGTGAAAAACTGTTTTTT. It specifies CASSFGEKLFF.